The 2 T cell receptor beta chains below all came from one sample that was sequenced in a study of blood T cell repertoires in COVID-19. Generated by immunoSEQ multiplex PCR, the TCRdb table keeps only in-frame clones and is missing some. This table has about 150,000 clones, approximately 83% appearing once. The specimen was peripheral blood. The receptors derive from an older woman with COVID-19, enrolled during active disease.

In this sample, this clone turned up once. This chain links TRBV5-1 with TRBJ2-6, with D unclear. V lost 0 bases and J lost 2, with 9 bases in between. This CDR3 has 16 residues. From germline, CDR1 is SGHRS and CDR2 YFSETQ. As DNA, the CDR3 is TGCGCCAGCAGCTTGGGTGCGGCGACTGGGGCCAACGTCCTGACTTTC. This sequence encodes CASSLGAATGANVLTF.

This chain joins TRBV6-5 and TRBJ1-6, with D possibly matching TRBD1 (6 bases). This CDR3 spans 15 amino acids. Deletions cut 2 bases from V and 4 bases from J, with 9 bases between. Germline-derived CDR1 and CDR2 are MNHEY and SVGAGI. DNA for the CDR3: TGTGCCAGCAGTTACCTCGGACAGTATAATTCACCCCTCCACTTT. Protein: CASSYLGQYNSPLHF.